The present T cell receptor (beta chain) was sequenced within a study of patients and donors after allogeneic stem cell transplantation. The CDR3 consists of 11 residues. Between the trimmed V and J ends, which lost 2 bases and 5 bases, there was a span of 3 bases. Germline values: CDR1 SGHRS, CDR2 YFSETQ. This clonotype was picked up many times. From the RT-PCR reads, TCRdb called clonotypes with MiXCR, one entry per CDR3 protein. The table lists roughly 230,000 distinct CDR3 sequences, around 14% of them singletons, with roughly 12% in the top ten. The source of this sequence is a human donor who was either an allogeneic HSCT recipient or a stem cell or donor lymphocyte infusion donor (not recorded which). It is not recorded whose cells these are; they may come from a transplant donor. Material: blood, either unsorted or a sorted T cell fraction (not recorded which). The rearrangement uses TRBV5-1 and TRBJ2-3; D uncertain. Written as DNA, the CDR3 is TGCGCCAGCAGCTTTGTAGATACGCAGTATTTT. Protein product: CASSFVDTQYF.